The present entry profiles one T cell receptor (beta chain) with its context. Its target antigen remains unknown. It has no much larger one-base neighbor in the sample; base qualities were not kept. The sample originates from a study of cytomegalovirus exposure and HLA in healthy donors (dated by TCRdb to about 2017). General notes on the study: An earlier analysis of roughly 500 of the donors reported more than 250 Gb of sequence data and 117 million unique TCR beta sequences from 150 million to 200 million T cells. Roughly 300 gigabases of sequencing data and approximately 85 million unique TCR sequences were included in an early release covering around 650 HLA-typed donors. Of the roughly 390 genotyped donors, approximately 81% were placed in the genetic ancestry cluster associated with self-reported Caucasian donors. The study aimed to test whether cataloging public T cell receptors could reveal signatures of past pathogen exposure. The study used immunosequencing to profile the T cell repertoires of approximately 650 subjects and linked those repertoires to cytomegalovirus serostatus. A separate validation cohort of approximately 120 different subjects was used in addition to the roughly 670-subject first cohort. High-throughput TCR immunosequencing, statistical association of individual TCRs with disease status, and machine learning were combined to predict cytomegalovirus infection status. In a later analysis, previously published TCR beta repertoires from 550 to 750 donors were re-analyzed and high-resolution HLA genotyping was added so that TCR occurrence patterns could be studied. In the later analysis, no new phenotypic data were used to find candidate immune exposures; instead, reliance was placed on TCR beta sequences and their occurrence across donors. An earlier analysis of 587 of the donors used high-throughput TCR beta sequencing to judge whether each TCR beta V gene segment behaved as functional or pseudogenic. Donor age, sex, ethnicity and CMV serostatus were compiled together with the repertoire data. Genome-wide SNP genotypes for about 55% of the roughly 670 donors were used in a later genetic analysis, which treated that subset as a discovery cohort. All discovery cohort repertoires had been generated on a single sequencing platform. HLA typing covered class I and class II loci at four-digit resolution. Typing coverage differed by locus: A, B, C, DRB1 and DQB1 were typed in about 620-630 donors, DQA1 in 522, DPA1 in 600 to 610, and DPB1 in 450 to 490. Because of strong linkage in the cohort, a handful of DR-DQ haplotypes were treated as single units for association and clustering. Among roughly 400 genotyped donors of the cohort, an average of approximately 240,000 unique TCR beta nucleotide sequences were sequenced per donor, roughly 20% of them non-productive. Study-level results and caveats: In both the original and validation cohorts, the classifier was reported to diagnose cytomegalovirus status with high specificity and sensitivity. Roughly 15 rarely observed V segments, including chromosome 9 orphons, were excluded from the earlier analysis of about 500 of the donors because counts were too low. A later analysis found that most CMV-associated TCR beta chains appeared HLA-restricted, with HLA associations seemingly driven largely by CMV exposure. Because HLA typing was unavailable for some donors at each locus, only the typed subset was used in association tests. Correlated functional status among segregating V segments might reflect linkage disequilibrium, but an unknown experimental factor could not be ruled out. Assigning TCR associations to individual alleles was difficult when HLA alleles, especially DR and DQ, strongly co-occurred. A few of the identified cytomegalovirus-associated TCR beta chains were confirmed in vitro to be specific for cytomegalovirus antigens. Compared with equally common non-associated chains, HLA-associated TCR beta chains in a later analysis were more clonally expanded and had lower generation probabilities. In the study, roughly 160 TCR beta chains were listed as associated with cytomegalovirus. According to a later genetic analysis, donors in an Asian-associated ancestry cluster had fewer N-insertions in productive TCRs than the approximately 700-donor mean. A further reported finding was that TCR beta sequences accurately predicted the HLA-A and HLA-B alleles for most subjects in the first cohort. Several of the top co-occurrence clusters appeared to be linked to parvovirus B19, influenza, CMV and Epstein-Barr virus, according to a later analysis. An association between a missense DCLRE1C variant and V-gene and J-gene trimming of TCR beta chains was found in a later genetic analysis and replicated in an independent cohort. A later analysis found that TCR association rates varied across HLA loci, with DRB1 alleles showing the most associated TCRs and HLA-C alleles the fewest. In an earlier analysis of more than 450 of the donors, most TCR beta V segments were observed in productive rearrangements about 87% or about 30% of the time, broadly matching IMGT annotations. Most TCR sequences were seen in very few donors, while some public TCRs were found in many individuals. Presence/absence analyses assumed roughly uniform sequencing depth across donors, an assumption that may not hold. For the cohort, immune exposure information was limited to CMV serostatus. A cluster of highly shared sequence variants was judged likely to be a technical artifact of the sequencing pipeline. In a later analysis, some 18,000 TCR beta sequences were associated with specific HLA alleles at a false discovery rate of 0.05. The cohort was sequenced for TCR beta chains only, and without alpha or paired-chain data the features that could be detected were limited. The authors suggested that the approach could potentially be generalized to other disease states and immunological phenotypes. Some IMGT-functional V segments, including TRBV6-2 and TRBV6-3, could not be distinguished by the 87-base-pair reads and were therefore excluded.

In total, roughly 670 healthy bone marrow donors made up the cohort. All cohort members were sampled while nominally healthy, although unrecorded immune exposures were likely present. The donor was CMV seronegative and was included in the group of over 300 seronegative cohort members. Each donor provided a peripheral blood sample, and peripheral blood mononuclear cells were used for TCR beta sequencing. The Qiagen DNeasy Blood Extraction Kit was used to extract genomic DNA from the blood cell samples. Library construction relied on the immunoSEQ multiplex PCR assay. For the multiplex PCR, a mixture combining 60 forward primers for TCR Vbeta segments and 13 reverse primers for TCR Jbeta segments was used. The CDR3 region of rearranged TCR beta genes was amplified from genomic DNA with a multiplex PCR assay. The amplified TCR beta libraries were sequenced on the Illumina HiSeq System as 87-base-pair reads. As for the authors' bioinformatics: A later analysis tallied 75 million to 95 million unique TCR beta chains across the roughly 610 repertoires, and around 9.9 million of those chains were shared by two or more donors. Raw reads were error-corrected and collapsed into unique sequences by a nearest-neighbor algorithm in which closely related sequences were merged to remove PCR and sequencing errors. CDR3 sequences were aligned to IMGT reference sequences to assign V, D and J gene segments. Each retained sequence needed at least a six-nucleotide match to both a V gene segment and a J gene segment. A rearrangement was called productive if the CDR3 had no stop codons and remained in frame with V and J, and every other rearrangement was called non-productive. Following IMGT convention, CDR3 was defined as the stretch from the second conserved V-encoded cysteine to the conserved J-encoded phenylalanine. Sequences without an unambiguous match to a single V gene segment were excluded from the earlier analysis of about 630 of the donors. In an earlier analysis of 587 of the donors, a V segment was called functional when productive rearrangements were above 56.7%, and segregating when the standard deviation between donors exceeded 5%. A statistical classification framework was developed to diagnose cytomegalovirus status using the catalog of TCR beta chain sequences. V and J gene assignment, in a later analysis, came from comparing TCR nucleotide sequences with IMGT/GENE-DB human TR gene sequences. In a later analysis, CDR3 sequences and most-parsimonious VDJ recombination scenarios were assigned using the TCRdist pipeline. In a later analysis, each TCR beta chain was defined by its CDR3 amino acid sequence together with its V-gene family, and reads without a unique V-gene family were excluded. A later analysis removed 592 highly shared, low-generation-probability nucleotide sequences to deal with suspected cross-contamination and a sequencing artifact. In a later analysis, a clonal expansion index was calculated for each public chain from normalized within-repertoire ranks of inferred template counts. In a later analysis, generation probabilities were computed using a VDJ recombination model fitted to out-of-frame rearrangements, and the results were checked against IGoR. Hypergeometric tests were used in a later analysis to score TCR-TCR, TCR-HLA and TCR-CMV co-occurrence, with a repertoire-size bias correction applied to the TCR pairs. False discovery rates were estimated in a later analysis by permuting HLA or CMV assignments 20 times. In a later analysis, co-occurring TCRs were grouped using DBSCAN, with TCRdist sequence similarity added in when clustering inside HLA-allele-positive subsets. Co-occurrence clustering excluded repertoires with fewer than 30,000 or more than 120,000 public chains, plus five with anomalous nucleotide sharing. TCRdb took over this immuneACCESS table, retaining in-frame rearrangements with V and J assigned. Such tables are incomplete; in checked studies, under half of the missing clones stem from an unresolved V gene, and the remainder is unexplained. From that table come the V and J calls and clone size; the DNA was used to work out D and trimming. The sample table records about 98,000 clones; about 81% of these occur just once. The ten top clones hold more than 1.4% of the sample.

CDR1 and CDR2, per the germline V gene (reference sequence), are GTSNPN and SVGIG. The CDR3, cysteine through phenylalanine, is 14 amino acids long. The retained sequence is limited to the CDR3, 42 bases, with the frame set at the first base. V is trimmed back by 2 bases and J by 7 bases, and the junction contains 7 bases that no gene match accounts for. The chain is assembled from TRBV30 and TRBJ1-5, with 8 bases matching TRBD1. The clonotype originates from a man in his forties in good health and CMV-seronegative. Sequenced sample: PBMCs. The CDR3 region: CAWSLGQGEQPQHF. The DNA sequence follows: TGTGCCTGGAGTTTAGGACAGGGCGAACAGCCCCAGCATTTT.